This is a list of T cell receptor beta chains from one sample in a study of blood T cell repertoires in COVID-19. TCRdb keeps only in-frame clones here, not all; method: immunoSEQ multiplex PCR. The repertoire holds tens of thousands of clones, with 86% as singletons. The sequenced sample consisted of peripheral blood. The source is a man aged 50-60 years with active or convalescent COVID-19. The CDR3 runs from the conserved cysteine through the conserved F or W. Fields, in order: clone size, J gene, V gene, D gene, CDR3 protein, CDR3 DNA. A D gene is named only where the DNA matches it firmly. Not every row has a clone size; where given, it reads once, few, many or a size class.

- TRBJ1-6 TRBV6-5 - CASTRVLNSPLHF TGTGCCAGCACCAGGGTGCTGAATTCACCCCTCCACTTT
- TRBJ2-3 TRBV2 TRBD2 CASSELAGGPNTQYF TGTGCCAGCAGTGAACTGGCGGGAGGGCCCAATACGCAGTATTTT
- TRBJ1-2 TRBV6-6 TRBD1 CASSYTGTVLYGYTF TGTGCCAGCAGTTACACGGGGACAGTTCTGTATGGCTACACCTTC
- TRBJ2-3 TRBV7-8 TRBD2 CASSLPSGSTDTQYF TGTGCCAGCAGCTTGCCTAGCGGGAGCACAGATACGCAGTATTTT
once TRBJ2-5 TRBV5-8 TRBD2 CASRRGLAGALQETQYF TGTGCCAGCAGGAGGGGACTAGCGGGAGCCCTGCAAGAGACCCAGTACTTC
- TRBJ2-2 TRBV19 TRBD2 CASERGYGELFF TGTGCCAGCGAGCGGGGCTACGGGGAGCTGTTTTTT
- TRBJ1-4 TRBV7-8 - CASSFDQGSRGEKLFF TGTGCCAGCAGCTTCGATCAGGGAAGTAGGGGAGAAAAACTGTTTTTT
- TRBJ1-1 TRBV10-1 - CASKQGLNTEAFF TGCGCCAGCAAACAGGGCCTCAACACTGAAGCTTTCTTT
- TRBJ2-5 TRBV7-2 TRBD1 CASSLAPGQGQETQYF TGTGCCAGCAGCTTAGCCCCCGGGCAGGGACAGGAGACCCAGTACTTC
- TRBJ2-3 TRBV2 TRBD2 CASRNLPGQRGSSTDTQYF TGTGCCAGCAGGAACCTCCCCGGCCAGCGGGGGAGTAGCACAGATACGCAGTATTTT
- TRBJ2-3 TRBV28 - CASSPGGTDTQYF TGTGCCAGCAGTCCAGGGGGCACAGATACGCAGTATTTT
- TRBJ2-3 TRBV28 TRBD2 CASSPLAGGELADTQYF TGTGCCAGCAGTCCCCTAGCGGGAGGAGAGTTGGCAGATACGCAGTATTTT
- TRBJ1-5 TRBV5-8 - CASSAGRNHQPQHF TGTGCCAGCAGCGCAGGCCGAAACCATCAGCCCCAGCATTTT
- TRBJ2-2 TRBV19 TRBD1 CASSIHTSRGQGTGELFF TGTGCCAGTAGTATCCACACCTCAAGGGGGCAAGGCACCGGGGAGCTGTTTTTT
- TRBJ2-5 TRBV19 TRBD2 CASTPGTSGRETQYF TGTGCCAGTACCCCTGGGACTAGCGGGAGAGAGACCCAGTACTTC
few TRBJ2-7 TRBV4-1 TRBD2 CASSQTGLAEYVSDYEQYF TGCGCCAGCAGCCAAACGGGACTAGCGGAGTACGTCTCGGACTACGAGCAGTACTTC
- TRBJ1-1 TRBV6-2/TRBV6-3 - CASSYRWAGTEAFF TGTGCCAGCAGTTATCGGTGGGCGGGCACTGAAGCTTTCTTT
- TRBJ1-5 TRBV7-9 TRBD1 CASTPGITKTGRTNQPQHF TGTGCCAGCACCCCCGGAATTACTAAGACAGGGAGAACCAATCAGCCCCAGCATTTT
- TRBJ2-2 TRBV6-2/TRBV6-3 - CASSYSPGNTGELFF TGTGCCAGCAGTTACTCTCCCGGTAACACCGGGGAGCTGTTTTTT
few TRBJ2-2 TRBV5-6 TRBD1 CASSLIWTGSTGELFF TGTGCCAGCAGCTTGATATGGACAGGGTCCACCGGGGAGCTGTTTTTT
- TRBJ1-2 TRBV29-1 - CSVEKEYGYTF TGCAGCGTTGAGAAGGAGTACGGCTACACCTTC
- TRBJ2-2 TRBV29-1 TRBD1 CSGDRENTGELFF TGCAGCGGGGACAGGGAGAACACCGGGGAGCTGTTTTTT
- TRBJ2-3 TRBV30 TRBD1 CASNRGSSTDTQYF TGTGCCTCCAACAGGGGATCTAGCACAGATACGCAGTATTTT
few TRBJ1-2 TRBV19 TRBD1 CASSGTGYGYTF TGTGCCAGTAGTGGGACAGGGTATGGCTACACCTTC
- TRBJ1-6 TRBV27 TRBD1 CASSLGTGNSPLHF TGTGCCAGCAGTTTGGGGACAGGGAATTCACCCCTCCACTTT